This T cell receptor beta chain was documented in a study of T cell repertoires in cytomegalovirus infection. Study as a whole: Carrying CMV and the relevant HLA type showed in public TCR beta signatures.

Details on this clonotype: The antigen is undetermined.

Study results and limitations: Summed frequency of public TCR beta families distinguished CMV carriers with the relevant HLA. Predominance within the ex vivo response was attributable to HLA-C-restricted CMV-specific TCR beta clonotypes.

TCRdb reprocessed the reads via MiXCR and lists one record per CDR3 protein. This sample has some 270,000 distinct CDR3 sequences; more than 15% occur once, and the top ten carry about half. Germline CDR1 and CDR2: SGHNT and YYREEE (reference sequence). This CDR3 contains 16 residues. The V gene end was trimmed by 0 bases and the J gene end by 3 bases; junction bases not matched to a gene: 7. The specimen was CD8+ T cells from PBMCs. The clonotype originates from a human donor in good health (CMV status not recorded). Some clones in this sample may be carry-over from other donors' samples. The chain is built from TRBV5-4 and TRBJ2-5, with TRBD1 matching over 8 bases. The CDR3 nucleotides are TGTGCCAGCAGCTTGGGTAGGACAGGGATAGAAGAGACCCAGTACTTC. This sequence encodes CASSLGRTGIEETQYF.